This T cell receptor (beta chain) came from a study of immune cell composition in non-small cell lung cancer. Study-level background: Histologic subtype was mainly adenocarcinoma or squamous cell carcinoma.

Method: immunoSEQ multiplex PCR; TCRdb's copy keeps in-frame clones and lacks some. Of 7,500 to 9,500 clones listed, around three quarters are singletons. Normal lung was taken at the farthest possible site, at least 3 cm from tumour. Template was genomic DNA from frozen, unsorted single-cell suspensions. Points on this clone: Its antigen is currently unknown.

Study outcomes and limitations: Roughly 82% of squamous and 30% to 40% of adenocarcinoma cases had tumour-associated clones >0.5%. It was not proven that tumour-reactive clones equal dominant tumour-associated clones.

The CDR3 sequence is 14 residues long. Trimming removed 8 bases from V and 1 base from J, with 13 bases in between. The germline V gene encodes CDR1 MNHEY and CDR2 SMNVEV (reference sequence). Sequences were obtained from non-adjacent lung tissue. This clonotype was obtained from a human donor with non-small cell lung cancer. The chain has TRBV27 and TRBJ2-3, with D hard to call. CDR3 protein: CASLSLRGTDTQYF. The CDR3 DNA follows: TGTGCCAGCCTGAGCCTAAGGGGCACAGATACGCAGTATTTT.